This T cell receptor beta chain appears in the sequencing data of a study of beta chain features in type 1 diabetes. Broader study findings: There was a moderate but significant shortening of TCRB CDR3s in all four CD4+ subsets of Type 1 diabetes patients.

Expressed TCRB transcripts were sequenced, since all the RNA that had been isolated was reverse transcribed. Here immunoSEQ multiplex PCR was the method, and the copy in TCRdb shows in-frame clones only, minus some. Of 640,000 or so clones listed, over 12% were seen once; the top ten hold 0.035% to 0.045%. A remark on this clone: No antigen is known for it.

The clonotype originates from a man aged 18 to 29 with type 1 diabetes. The material sequenced was naive CD4+ T cells from blood.

This CDR3 is CASSNFPGQAGGQYF. CDR3 in DNA: TGTGCCAGCAGCAATTTCCCGGGACAGGCTGGCGGGCAGTACTTC. V usage is TRBV19 and J usage is TRBJ2-7; 8 bases map to TRBD1. V was clipped by 9 bases and J by 9 bases; unmatched bases: 19. Looked up from germline, CDR1 is LNHDA and CDR2 is SQIVND (reference sequence). The CDR3 runs to 15 residues.